What follows are 21 T cell receptor beta chains derived from one specimen sequenced in a study of blood T cells in healthy people across ages. The second PCR ran about 6 to 12 cycles with a sample-barcoded 5' primer and J-beta primers. TCRdb fed the 5' RACE reads into MiXCR, producing one record per CDR3 protein. The sample holds 600,000 to 850,000 distinct CDR3 sequences; approximately 25% are singletons and the top ten take 9.4%. The same sample was also studied in work on T cells of mothers and their children.

Input material: blood. These receptors all come from a boy under 18 in good health.

This clonotype was seen a few times. This chain links TRBV4-2 with TRBJ2-3, with 9 bases lining up with TRBD2. The junction had 5 bases not matched to a gene; V was cut back by 0 bases and J by 1 base. CDR1 is LGHNA and CDR2 is YNFKEQ in the germline V gene. The CDR3 loop spans 17 amino acids. In DNA form, the CDR3 reads TGTGCCAGCAGCCAAGATGGGGCGGGGGGGCGCACAGATACGCAGTATTTT. Translation: CASSQDGAGGRTDTQYF.

This clonotype was detected a few times. The gene calls are TRBV27 and TRBJ2-1; D is perhaps TRBD1 (5 bases). The CDR3 is 16 amino acids. Germline V CDR1 and CDR2: MNHEY, SMNVEV (reference sequence). V dropped 5 bases and J dropped 5 bases, with 19 bases sitting between them. DNA of the CDR3: TGTGCCAGCAGTAGGGGCCAACCTCTGGGGAACAATGAGCAGTTCTTC. It specifies CASSRGQPLGNNEQFF.

This clonotype was found a few times. The chain recombines TRBV20-1 with TRBJ1-6, with D maybe TRBD1 (5 bases). The CDR3 length is 13 residues. CDR1 is DFQATT, CDR2 SNEGSKA, per germline (reference sequence). Trimming shortened V by 7 bases and J by 7 bases, and 14 bases separated the two germline ends. The CDR3 reads CSGQGLGNSPLHF. The CDR3 region has the DNA TGCAGTGGCCAGGGTCTTGGGAATTCACCCCTCCACTTT.

This clonotype was seen just once. This rearrangement joins TRBV7-2 to TRBJ2-7; TRBD1 or TRBD2 may be the D gene (5 bases each). With 1 base removed from V and 3 bases from J, the gap between germline ends came to 13 bases. The CDR3 has 15 residues. The germline CDR1 and CDR2 sequences are SGHTA and FQGNSA. CDR3 coding DNA: TGTGCCAGCAGCTTAGAGATGGGACCGAGCTACGAGCAGTACTTC. Protein sequence: CASSLEMGPSYEQYF. The full variable domain, with the rest looked up from reference TRBV7-2 and TRBJ2-7, is GAGVSQSPSNKVTEKGKDVELRCDPISGHTALYWYRQSLGQGLEFLIYFQGNSAPDKSGLPSDRFSAERTGGSVSTLTIQRTQQEDSAVYLCASSLEMGPSYEQYFGPGTRLTVT.

Only one count was recorded for this clonotype. The rearrangement joins TRBV29-1 to TRBJ2-7; 9 bases are shared with TRBD1. The junction had 4 bases not matched to a gene; V was cut back by 0 bases and J by 1 base. The CDR3 is 15 residues long. CDR1 SQVTM and CDR2 ANQGSEA come from the germline V gene. This CDR3 reads CSVEDKGTGSYEQYF. CDR3 coding DNA: TGCAGCGTTGAAGATAAGGGGACAGGGTCCTACGAGCAGTACTTC.

This clonotype was detected a few times. The chain recombines TRBV18 with TRBJ1-2; D perhaps matches TRBD1 (6 bases). The V gene lost 2 bases and the J gene lost 4 bases, with 14 bases spanning the gap. Germline V CDR1 and CDR2: KGHSH, LQKENI. The CDR3 totals 15 residues. DNA of the CDR3: TGTGCCAGCTCACCAGGTCCACAGGGCGGCTATGGCTACACCTTC. This sequence encodes CASSPGPQGGYGYTF.

The rearrangement links TRBV24-1 to TRBJ2-3; the D call may be TRBD1 or TRBD2 (6 bases each). This CDR3 is built from 14 residues. The V end lost 1 base, the J end lost 6 bases, and 10 bases lay between the germline ends. Germline V lookup: CDR1 KGHDR, CDR2 SFDVKD. The CDR3 protein is CATSDFLGGDTQYF. For the CDR3, the DNA is TGTGCCACCAGTGATTTTCTGGGGGGCGATACGCAGTATTTT.

This clonotype was seen only once. The rearrangement joins TRBV21-1 to TRBJ2-5; TRBD1, the table's D call, lacks a check against the DNA. TRBV21-1 is tagged as a pseudogene. The CDR3 runs to 14 residues. CDR3 sequence reads: CASPQGGYQETQYF. The CDR3 DNA reads as TGTGCCAGCCCCCAGGGGGGCTACCAAGAGACCCAGTACTTC.

As regards this clonotype: At one of its ends the junction is not consistent with the germline gene, which may arise from a read error. The chain uses TRBV20-1 and TRBJ2-7, with TRBD2 matching over 8 bases. The CDR3 spans 14 residues. Germline CDR1 is DFQATT and CDR2 is SNEGSKA (reference sequence). CDR3 coding DNA: TGCAGTGCTAGTTGGACTAGCAAGGGATACGCGCAGTACTTC. It translates to CSASWTSKGYAQYF.

The rearrangement links TRBV6-1 to TRBJ1-2, with D possibly matching TRBD1 (5 bases). The V gene's germline CDR1 is MNHNS and CDR2 SASEGT. CDR3 length: 16 amino acids. V dropped 6 bases and J dropped 7 bases, with 24 bases sitting between them. In DNA form, the CDR3 reads TGTGCCAGCAGCCGGGCACCGATCGGGGGGGTCGGTGGCTACACCTTC. Translated: CASSRAPIGGVGGYTF.

The V gene is TRBV29-1, the J gene TRBJ1-1; 9 bases align to TRBD1. CDR1 and CDR2 (germline): SQVTM, ANQGSEA. The junction had 4 bases not matched to a gene; V was cut back by 7 bases and J by 1 base. This CDR3 is built from 13 residues. CDR3 loop: CSAPGQGNTEAFF. Here the CDR3 DNA reads TGCAGCGCGCCGGGACAGGGGAACACTGAAGCTTTCTTT.

V usage is TRBV20-1 and J usage is TRBJ2-7, with a tentative D call TRBD1 (6 bases). Germline V lookup: CDR1 DFQATT, CDR2 SNEGSKA (reference sequence). V was shortened by 5 bases and J by 2 bases, with 13 bases between the two germline ends. This CDR3 is built from 13 residues. The CDR3 protein is CSAQDSAPYEQYF. The CDR3 DNA follows: TGCAGTGCTCAGGACAGCGCACCCTACGAGCAGTACTTC.

This rearrangement joins TRBV28 to TRBJ2-7; possible D gene TRBD2, 5 bases. Deletions cut 2 bases from V and 5 bases from J, with 13 bases between. This CDR3 comprises 14 residues. Germline V gene sequence: CDR1 MDHEN, CDR2 SYDVKM. CDR3 DNA sequence: TGTGCCAGCAGTTTAGAGAGGGAATCTAACGAGCAGTACTTC. This encodes CASSLERESNEQYF.

This clonotype occurred a few times. This chain connects TRBV5-1 to TRBJ2-5; D is uncertain. The J call could be wrong; TRBJ2-1 is a better fit for the DNA end. The V gene's germline CDR1 is SGHRS and CDR2 YFSETQ. The CDR3 contains 11 residues. The CDR3 DNA reads as TGCGCCAGCAGATTCACCGATGAGCAGTTCTTC. Translated, it gives CASRFTDEQFF.

The chain combines TRBV20-1 with TRBJ1-2; D not resolved. The CDR3 consists of 13 residues. V was shortened by 4 bases and J by 0 bases, with 9 bases between the two germline ends. Germline V gene data show CDR1 as DFQATT and CDR2 as SNEGSKA (reference sequence). CDR3: CSATLIANYGYTF. The CDR3 DNA sequence: TGCAGTGCTACCCTGATAGCTAACTATGGCTACACCTTC.

This clonotype was found a few times. V usage is TRBV5-1 and J usage is TRBJ2-1, with 8 nucleotides matching TRBD2. The V and J ends lost 3 bases and 2 bases, in that order; junction bases with no gene match: 7. The CDR3 is 16 residues long. Germline values: CDR1 SGHRS, CDR2 YFSETQ. CDR3 sequence reads: CASSSDSGEAYNEQFF. Here the CDR3 DNA reads TGCGCCAGCAGCTCGGATAGCGGGGAAGCCTACAATGAGCAGTTCTTC.

The chain joins TRBV24-1 to TRBJ1-1, with D tentatively TRBD1 (5 bases). The ends were cut back, 2 bases at V and 2 bases at J, with 11 bases in the middle. The CDR3 is 15 amino acids. The germline gives CDR1 KGHDR, CDR2 SFDVKD. The CDR3 reads CATSDSRRDNTEAFF. The CDR3 bases are TGTGCCACCAGTGATTCCCGCCGGGACAACACTGAAGCTTTCTTT.

V is TRBV2 and J is TRBJ2-1; D possibly corresponds to TRBD2 (7 bases). CDR1 and CDR2 from the germline V gene are SNHLY and FYNNEI. The V and J ends lost 6 bases and 2 bases respectively, with 26 bases between them. This CDR3 has 19 residues. This CDR3 is CASSPRGGFRGIAYNEQFF. The CDR3 coding sequence is TGTGCCAGCAGCCCAAGGGGGGGTTTTAGAGGGATTGCCTACAATGAGCAGTTCTTC.

The V gene is TRBV20-1, the J gene TRBJ1-4; TRBD1 is a possible D gene (5 bases). The ends were cut back, 4 bases at V and 11 bases at J, with 17 bases in the middle. Germline CDR1 reads DFQATT; CDR2 reads SNEGSKA (reference sequence). The CDR3 sequence is 13 residues long. The CDR3 loop is CSAITGGEWKLFF. In DNA, the CDR3 is TGCAGTGCTATTACAGGAGGGGAATGGAAACTGTTTTTT.

The chain carries TRBV5-6 and TRBJ2-2, with D possibly being TRBD1 (7 bases). The CDR3 sequence is 16 residues long. Germline V lookup: CDR1 SGHDT, CDR2 YYEEEE. Trimming stripped 1 base from V and 5 bases from J, with 15 bases between. In nucleotides, the CDR3 is TGTGCCAGCAGCTTGTATGGGTCAGGGGGGACCGGGGAGCTGTTTTTT. Translating it yields CASSLYGSGGTGELFF.

This clonotype occurred a few times. The chain is built from TRBV24-1 and TRBJ2-5; D is undetermined. The CDR3 is made up of 13 amino acids. V was cut by 0 bases and J by 5 bases, with 6 bases left in between. CDR1 is KGHDR, CDR2 SFDVKD, per germline. The CDR3 DNA sequence: TGTGCCACCAGTGATTTGTTCGCCGAGACCCAGTACTTC. It translates to CATSDLFAETQYF.